These 9 T cell receptor beta chains originate from one sample sequenced in a study of shared clonotypes between healthy human individuals. Cells designated naive CD8 were CD45RO-negative and were positively selected for CCR7, with terminally differentiated effector memory CD45RA+ cells excluded. Profiled with immunoSEQ multiplex PCR; TCRdb holds only in-frame clones, not every one. The sample shows around 2,000,000 clones, over 85% of them seen only once. The specimen sequenced was naive CD8+ T cells sorted from blood. These receptors came from a man in his late teens or twenties in good health.

The J gene is TRBJ1-6, the V gene TRBV28; 8 nucleotides line up with TRBD1. The CDR3 sequence is 13 residues long. Germline V gives CDR1 MDHEN, CDR2 SYDVKM. V was clipped by 3 bases and J by 11 bases; unmatched bases: 3. The CDR3 loop is CASSLSGGTPLHF. The DNA of the CDR3 is TGTGCCAGCAGTTTGTCAGGGGGCACACCCCTCCACTTT.

Notes on this clone: The same CDR3 can be traced to other DNA sequences in this sample. The chain recombines TRBV6-5 with TRBJ2-7; unclear D gene. The germline gives CDR1 MNHEY, CDR2 SVGAGI. Trimming stripped 0 bases from V and 3 bases from J, with 9 bases between. The CDR3 has 14 residues. The CDR3 nucleotides are TGTGCCAGCAGTTACTCCGGTGAAGGCTACGAGCAGTACTTC. Its translation is CASSYSGEGYEQYF.

V usage is TRBV6-6 and J usage is TRBJ2-1, with 7 bases aligning to TRBD2. CDR1 is MNHNY and CDR2 is SVGAGI in the germline V gene (reference sequence). After removal of 6 bases from V and 6 bases from J, the junction contained 14 bases not matched to a gene. This CDR3 is 16 amino acids long. CDR3 nucleotide sequence: TGTGCCAGCAGGTCCTCCCTAGCGGTCCCGGGCAATGAGCAGTTCTTC. This gives the protein CASRSSLAVPGNEQFF.

In DNA form, the CDR3 reads TGTGCCAGTAGTCAAGTCGGAGGCTATGGCTACACCTTC. Residues: CASSQVGGYGYTF. The chain couples TRBV19 to TRBJ1-2; D is ambiguous. The V and J ends lost 5 bases and 4 bases respectively, with 11 bases between them. From germline, CDR1 is LNHDA and CDR2 SQIVND (reference sequence). CDR3 length equals 13 residues.

V is TRBV7-9 and J is TRBJ1-1; TRBD1 agrees at 7 bases. V trimming: 5 bases; J trimming: 4 bases; junction bases outside the gene matches: 10. The CDR3 has 15 amino acids. Germline CDR1 SEHNR, CDR2 FQNEAQ (reference sequence). DNA of the CDR3: TGTGCCAGCAGCGCCTCGGACAGGAAGGGCACTGAAGCTTTCTTT. As protein: CASSASDRKGTEAFF. The full variable domain, in which reference TRBV7-9 and TRBJ1-1 provide the parts outside the CDR3, is DTGVSQNPRHKITKRGQNVTFRCDPISEHNRLYWYRQTLGQGPEFLTYFQNEAQLEKSRLLSDRFSAERPKGSFSTLEIQRTEQGDSAMYLCASSASDRKGTEAFFGQGTRLTVV.

The chain is built from TRBV4-3 and TRBJ2-7, with 7 bases matching TRBD2. CDR1 and CDR2 (germline): LGHNA, YSLEER. This CDR3 contains 15 residues. V trimming: 4 bases; J trimming: 3 bases; junction bases outside the gene matches: 9. The CDR3, as DNA: TGCGCCAGCAGCCCCGCCGCGGGCGGGAGCTACGAGCAGTACTTC. Translated, it gives CASSPAAGGSYEQYF.

A single count supports this clone. This chain connects TRBV5-1 to TRBJ1-1; D gene ambiguous. Deletions cut 0 bases from V and 3 bases from J, with 12 bases between. Looked up from germline, CDR1 is SGHRS and CDR2 is YFSETQ. This CDR3 region has 15 residues. Written as DNA, the CDR3 is TGCGCCAGCAGCTTGGCCGGAGGGAAGCACACTGAAGCTTTCTTT. It yields the protein CASSLAGGKHTEAFF.

The chain couples TRBV19 to TRBJ2-4; TRBD1 might be the D (5 bases). The ends were cut back, 1 base at V and 8 bases at J, with 12 bases in the middle. The CDR3 length is 14 residues. Germline CDR1 is LNHDA and CDR2 is SQIVND (reference sequence). The CDR3 loop reads CASSIVGVADIQYF. The CDR3 DNA reads TGTGCCAGTAGTATAGTAGGGGTCGCGGACATTCAGTACTTC.

This chain links TRBV7-9 with TRBJ2-5; 7 bases are a match to TRBD2. Germline values: CDR1 SEHNR, CDR2 FQNEAQ (reference sequence). The trim removed 7 bases at V and 6 bases at J, leaving 8 bases unmatched. The CDR3 contains 13 residues. The chain's CDR3 is CASTTGLEKTQYF. In nucleotides, the CDR3 is TGTGCCAGCACCACCGGACTAGAAAAGACCCAGTACTTC.